Below are 9 T cell receptor beta chains sequenced from a single sample in a study of Graves' ophthalmopathy and Graves' hyperthyroidism. Amplification of TCR beta CDR3 regions used RNA transcripts. An initial RT-PCR round employing HTBI primers preceded a second-round multiplex PCR. TCRdb reprocessed the multiplex PCR reads via MiXCR and lists one record per CDR3 protein. Of about 400,000 distinct CDR3 sequences in the sample, about a sixth were seen once. Material for sequencing was peripheral blood. The receptors were sampled from a woman in her late teens or twenties with Graves' ophthalmopathy.

This clonotype has ten or more counts. The V gene is TRBV7-9, the J gene TRBJ2-7; no definite D call. Germline assignment: CDR1 SEHNR and CDR2 FQNEAQ (reference sequence). This CDR3 region has 11 residues. Trimming cost V 1 base and J 4 bases, with 2 bases left between them. The DNA of the CDR3 is TGTGCCAGCAGCTTAGAGTACGAGCAGTACTTC. This codes for CASSLEYEQYF.

Ten or more counts support this clonotype. The chain links TRBV12-3 or TRBV12-4 to TRBJ2-2; the match to TRBD2 covers 10 bases. V shed 6 bases, J shed 7 bases, and the junction held 2 bases outside the gene matches. CDR3 length equals 13 residues. CDR3 nucleotides: TGTGCCAGCAGCCTAGCGGGGGTCGGGGAGCTGTTTTTT. Amino acid sequence: CASSLAGVGELFF.

This clonotype was recorded at least ten times. The chain is built from TRBV7-8 and TRBJ1-1, with D tentatively TRBD1 (6 bases). This CDR3 comprises 18 residues. CDR1 and CDR2 (germline): SGHVS, FQNEAQ. V lost 1 base, J lost 4 bases, and 22 bases lay in between. In DNA, the CDR3 is TGTGCCAGCAGCTTAGGGATCAGGGGAGTTCGGCAGGCCACTGAAGCTTTCTTT. It specifies CASSLGIRGVRQATEAFF.

This clonotype was seen many times. The J gene is TRBJ1-1, the V gene TRBV6-2 or TRBV6-3; tentative D call: TRBD1 (5 bases). Trimming left V 6 bases short and J 0 bases short, with 14 bases between. The germline V gene has CDR1 MNHEY and CDR2 SVGEGT. CDR3 length: 15 amino acids. The CDR3 region is CASSPWGYLNTEAFF. CDR3 sequence (DNA): TGTGCCAGCAGCCCCTGGGGGTACCTGAACACTGAAGCTTTCTTT.

This clonotype was seen many times. The chain has TRBV19 and TRBJ1-1; D remains unclear. This CDR3 region has 16 residues. CDR1 and CDR2 from the germline V gene are LNHDA and SQIVND (reference sequence). The V end lost 7 bases, the J end lost 6 bases, and 24 bases lay between the germline ends. Here the CDR3 reads CASTPGSGWSGAEAFF. The CDR3 DNA sequence: TGTGCCAGTACCCCCGGATCGGGTTGGTCCGGGGCTGAAGCTTTCTTT.

This clonotype was counted many times. This chain uses TRBV7-8 with TRBJ1-5; D ambiguous. This CDR3 has 12 amino acids. Germline values: CDR1 SGHVS, CDR2 FQNEAQ. V lost 0 bases to trimming and J lost 8 bases, with 5 bases between them. DNA for the CDR3: TGTGCCAGCAGCTTAGCGGGCGAGCCCCAGCATTTT. This encodes CASSLAGEPQHF.

This clonotype showed up just a few times. In nucleotides, the CDR3 is TGTGCCAGCAGCTTAGATCGGCTAGCGGGAAAAATATATTCGCAGTATTTT. This gives the protein CASSLDRLAGKIYSQYF. The V gene is TRBV11-2, the J gene TRBJ2-3; 9 nucleotides agree with TRBD2. The CDR3 runs to 17 residues. Germline V gene lookup returns CDR1 SGHAT and CDR2 FQNNGV. The trim removed 0 bases at V and 10 bases at J, leaving 14 bases unmatched.

There are many counts of this clonotype. The chain recombines TRBV19 with TRBJ1-2; D is perhaps TRBD1 (6 bases). This CDR3 has 16 amino acids. Between the trimmed V and J ends, which lost 2 bases and 4 bases, there was a span of 17 bases. Germline CDR1 is LNHDA and CDR2 is SQIVND (reference sequence). CDR3 nucleotide sequence: TGTGCCAGTAGTATATCCTCGGGGGGCGAATCCTATGGCTACACCTTC. Amino acid sequence: CASSISSGGESYGYTF.

This rearrangement joins TRBV30 to TRBJ1-2; a weak D match, TRBD1 (5 bases). The CDR3 totals 13 residues. The V gene lost 0 bases and the J gene lost 3 bases, with 8 bases spanning the gap. CDR1 and CDR2 from the germline V gene are GTSNPN and SVGIG (reference sequence). CDR3: CAWSVKGYYGYTF. CDR3 nucleotide sequence: TGTGCCTGGAGTGTAAAGGGGTACTATGGCTACACCTTC.